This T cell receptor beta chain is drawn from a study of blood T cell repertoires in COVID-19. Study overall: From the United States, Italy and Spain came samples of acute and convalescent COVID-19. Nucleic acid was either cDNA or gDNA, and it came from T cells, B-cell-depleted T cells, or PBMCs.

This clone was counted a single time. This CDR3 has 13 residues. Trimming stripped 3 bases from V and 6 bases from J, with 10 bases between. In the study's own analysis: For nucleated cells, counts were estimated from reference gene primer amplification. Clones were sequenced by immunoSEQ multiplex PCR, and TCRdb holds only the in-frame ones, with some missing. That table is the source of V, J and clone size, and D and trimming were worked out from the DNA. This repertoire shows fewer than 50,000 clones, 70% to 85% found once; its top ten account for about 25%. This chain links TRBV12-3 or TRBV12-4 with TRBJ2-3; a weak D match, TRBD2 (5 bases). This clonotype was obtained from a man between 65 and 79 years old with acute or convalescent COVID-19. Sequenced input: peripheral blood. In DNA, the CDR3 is TGTGCCAGCAGTTTGTCTAGCTTGGATACGCAGTATTTT. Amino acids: CASSLSSLDTQYF.